The subject of this entry is one T cell receptor (beta chain). Its antigen is not identified. V lost 10 bases and J 5 bases, leaving 9 bases between the germline ends. Germline V lookup: CDR1 MDHEN, CDR2 SYDVKM. The CDR3 runs to 10 residues. The data belong to a study of cytomegalovirus exposure and HLA in healthy donors. Overall study results and limits: Presence/absence results assume similar sequencing depth per donor, which may not hold.

PCR primers comprised 60 Vbeta and 13 Jbeta primers. Libraries were prepared by immunoSEQ multiplex PCR; TCRdb keeps only in-frame clonotypes and omits some of them. The sample carries roughly 160,000 clones, roughly four fifths recorded once. The sequencing input was PBMCs. The chain combines TRBV28 with TRBJ2-7; a possible D gene is TRBD2 (5 bases). The origin of this receptor is a man in his fifties or sixties in good health and CMV-seropositive. The CDR3 bases are TGTGCCACTAAGAGGGACGAGCAGTACTTC. Its protein product is CATKRDEQYF.